The rows below give T cell receptor beta chains drawn from one sample of a study of blood T cell repertoires in COVID-19. The repertoire was sequenced with immunoSEQ multiplex PCR; TCRdb's copy has only in-frame clones and lacks some. The sample lists over 300,000 clones; around 91% were seen once. The material sequenced was PBMCs or T cells enriched from blood (not recorded which). The receptors stem from a woman aged 40 to 50 who had recovered from COVID-19. Each CDR3 is given with its conserved first and last residue. Fields, in order: V gene, J gene, clone size, D gene, CDR3 DNA, CDR3 protein. A D gene is named only where the DNA matches it firmly. A row's size may be missing; if present it is once, few, many or a size class.

TRBV5-6	TRBJ2-1	NA	TRBD2	TGTGCCAGCAGCTGGGGGACTAGCGGGGCTTACAATGAGCAGTTCTTC	CASSWGTSGAYNEQFF
TRBV29-1	TRBJ2-1	NA	TRBD2	TGCAGCGTTGCCCTAGGGCGGGGAGGGAGATACAATGAGCAGTTCTTC	CSVALGRGGRYNEQFF
TRBV29-1	TRBJ2-5	NA	TRBD1	TGCAGCGTTGAAGCGACAGGGGCTCGGACCCAGTACTTC	CSVEATGARTQYF
TRBV6-2/TRBV6-3	TRBJ2-5	once	NA	TGTGCCAGCAGTTACGCAGGAGGGACCCAGTACTTC	CASSYAGGTQYF
TRBV3-1/TRBV3-2	TRBJ1-5	NA	NA	TGTGCCAGCAGCCCCCGGCAGGGAGGGGAGCTTCATCAGCCCCAGCATTTT	CASSPRQGGELHQPQHF
TRBV21-1	TRBJ1-2	NA	NA	TGTGCCAGCAGCACCCCTCACTATGGCTACACCTTC	CASSTPHYGYTF
TRBV28	TRBJ1-5	NA	NA	TGTGCCAGCAGTCTACGGTCCGGGTTCAATCAGCCCCAGCATTTT	CASSLRSGFNQPQHF
TRBV3-1/TRBV3-2	TRBJ1-3	few	TRBD1	TGTGCCAGCAGGGACGGACAGGCCGCTGGAAACACCATATATTTT	CASRDGQAAGNTIYF
TRBV19	TRBJ1-1	few	NA	TGTGCCAGTAGTATCTCTCCAGGGTTTGAGATGAACACTGAAGCTTTCTTT	CASSISPGFEMNTEAFF
TRBV6-5	TRBJ2-1	NA	TRBD2	TGTGCCAGCAGTTGGTGGACTAGCGGGGGATACAATGAGCAGTTCTTC	CASSWWTSGGYNEQFF
TRBV10-3	TRBJ1-1	once	NA	TGTGCCATCAGTGAGTCGGAGGTCACTGAAGCTTTCTTT	CAISESEVTEAFF
TRBV7-3	TRBJ2-3	NA	NA	TGTGCCAGCAGCTCCCTACAGGGTTTGATAGATACGCAGTATTTT	CASSSLQGLIDTQYF
TRBV11-2	TRBJ2-7	NA	TRBD1	TGTGCCAGCAGCTTCCGTTGGGACAGGGCCCACGAGCAGTACTTC	CASSFRWDRAHEQYF
TRBV7-2	TRBJ2-1	NA	NA	TGTGCCAGCAGGAGGGCGGCGGGCCTTAATGAGCAGTTCTTC	CASRRAAGLNEQFF
TRBV7-9	TRBJ2-7	NA	TRBD1	TGTGCCAGCAGCTTAACGCGTCAGGGGGCCTACGAGCAGTACTTC	CASSLTRQGAYEQYF
TRBV18	TRBJ2-1	NA	NA	TGTGCCAGCTCACCACTCGGAGGGAGCAAGAATGAGCAGTTCTTC	CASSPLGGSKNEQFF
TRBV5-5	TRBJ1-5	NA	NA	TGTGCCAGCAGTCTCTACAGTAATCCAGGGCCCCAGCATTTT	CASSLYSNPGPQHF
TRBV20-1	TRBJ2-2	NA	NA	TGCAGTGCTAGAGGGGGCCGGGAGCTGTTTTTT	CSARGGRELFF
TRBV15	TRBJ1-2	NA	NA	TGTGCCACCAGCAGAGATAGGAGGAACTATGGCTACACCTTC	CATSRDRRNYGYTF
TRBV7-8	TRBJ1-5	NA	NA	TGTGCCAGCACCCCCAGGAGACAGCATAGCAATCAGCCCCAGCATTTT	CASTPRRQHSNQPQHF
TRBV20-1	TRBJ1-2	NA	NA	TGCAGTGCCCGGACAGTCGACTACACCTTC	CSARTVDYTF
TRBV28	TRBJ2-3	NA	TRBD1	TGTGCCAGCCTCGATCCGGGACAGGGGTACACAGATACGCAGTATTTT	CASLDPGQGYTDTQYF
TRBV27	TRBJ2-7	NA	NA	TGTGCCAGCAGCATCTTAGGGGGAGCCTACGAGCAGTACTTC	CASSILGGAYEQYF
TRBV19	TRBJ1-3	NA	NA	TGTGCCAGTAGTATCAGACAGAGAGTCTACTCTGGAAACACCATATATTTT	CASSIRQRVYSGNTIYF
TRBV4-3	TRBJ2-7	NA	NA	TGCGCCAGCAGCCAAGGACCCCGGGGGATTGCGTACGAGCAGTACTTC	CASSQGPRGIAYEQYF
TRBV25-1	TRBJ2-2	NA	TRBD2	TGTGCCAGCAGTGAGTCCCGGGGGGGGACGAACACCGGGGAGCTGTTTTTT	CASSESRGGTNTGELFF
TRBV11-2	TRBJ2-7	NA	TRBD1	TGTGCCAGCAGCTCCGGACAGGGGTGGGACTACGAGCAGTACTTC	CASSSGQGWDYEQYF
TRBV19	TRBJ2-7	few	NA	TGTGCCAGTAGTATTTTCAGCGGTCTTTCCTACGAGCAGTACTTC	CASSIFSGLSYEQYF
TRBV6-5	TRBJ2-7	NA	NA	TGTGCCAGCACCGAGGGTGGGGGGTCTTACGAGCAGTACTTC	CASTEGGGSYEQYF
TRBV28	TRBJ2-5	NA	NA	TGTGCCAGCAGTCCCCACCGGACAGAAGAGACCCAGTACTTC	CASSPHRTEETQYF
TRBV7-9	TRBJ2-7	NA	TRBD1	TGTGCCAGCAGCCTCGGGACAGGGAAGACCTACGAGCAGTACTTC	CASSLGTGKTYEQYF
TRBV7-3	TRBJ2-3	NA	TRBD1	TGTGCCAGCAGCCCGGACAGGGGGCGTACAGATACGCAGTATTTT	CASSPDRGRTDTQYF